This paragraph reports one T cell receptor beta chain. The sample belongs to a study of blood T cell repertoires in COVID-19. Data came from immunoSEQ multiplex PCR; TCRdb stores just in-frame clones and leaves some out. The sample has about 170,000 clones; 84% are singletons. This CDR3 has 14 amino acids. Trimming removed 1 base from V and 6 bases from J, with 12 bases in between. Germline loops: CDR1 SNHLY, CDR2 FYNNEI. What was sequenced was peripheral blood. The sequence was collected from a woman in her seventies with COVID-19, enrolled during active disease. V is TRBV2 and J is TRBJ1-2, with D tentatively TRBD1 (5 bases). CDR3 loop: CASSEVWTPNGYTF. CDR3 coding DNA: TGTGCCAGCAGTGAAGTGTGGACACCGAATGGCTACACCTTC.